This TCR beta chain was captured by sequencing in a study of blood T cell repertoires in COVID-19. The overall study: Sites in the United States, Italy and Spain provided acute and convalescent COVID-19 samples. The analysed material was cDNA or gDNA that came from T cells, B-cell-depleted T cells, or PBMCs.

This clone showed up just once. Germline CDR1 is LGHNA and CDR2 is YNFKEQ. The CDR3 runs 15 residues. V was cut by 0 bases and J by 3 bases, with 11 bases left in between. In the study's own analysis: Cell counts per sample came from amplifying reference gene primers. Generated by immunoSEQ multiplex PCR, the TCRdb table keeps only in-frame clones and is missing some. V, J and clone size are those of that table, while D and trimming were read from the DNA. The data contain 50,000 to 70,000 clones, approximately 84% of them seen just once; the ten biggest clones take up around a sixth. The origin of this receptor is a man in his 70s with active COVID-19. Sequenced input: peripheral blood. The chain recombines TRBV4-2 with TRBJ1-2, with D possibly being TRBD1 (5 bases). The DNA of the CDR3 is TGTGCCAGCAGCCAAGAGGGTGGGGGGGACTATGGCTACACCTTC. This gives the protein CASSQEGGGDYGYTF.